These T cell receptor beta chains were read from a single sample in a study of blood T cells in healthy people across ages. TCRdb processed the 5' RACE reads anew with MiXCR; each CDR3 protein has one entry. The table includes more than 800,000 distinct CDR3 sequences, around 30% detected once. The source material was blood. Every receptor here comes from a woman aged 80 or older in good health. The CDR3 runs from the conserved cysteine through the conserved F or W. The D gene is left open where the match is weak. For some rows the clone size is stated as once, few or many, or as a class when expanded; others skip it.

D	size	V	J	CDR3	DNA
.	many	TRBV10-2	TRBJ2-7	CASSDPGLRSYEQYF	TGCGCCAGCAGTGACCCAGGACTTCGCTCCTACGAGCAGTACTTC
TRBD2	.	TRBV20-1	TRBJ2-1	CSARGLDFYEQFF	TGCAGTGCTAGGGGACTAGATTTTTATGAGCAGTTCTTC
.	few	TRBV5-1	TRBJ2-5	CASSLGGDGRVETQYF	TGCGCCAGCAGCTTGGGAGGGGACGGCAGGGTGGAGACCCAGTACTTC
.	.	TRBV5-1	TRBJ2-4	CASSRWTGEQYF	TGCGCCAGCAGCCGATGGACTGGAGAGCAGTACTTC
.	.	TRBV6-2/TRBV6-3	TRBJ1-1	CASRKPGTEAFF	TGTGCCAGCAGAAAACCAGGGACTGAAGCTTTCTTT
TRBD1	.	TRBV27	TRBJ1-6	CASAAGQGNYNSPLHF	TGTGCCAGCGCCGCGGGACAGGGGAACTATAATTCACCCCTCCACTTT
.	many	TRBV20-1	TRBJ2-1	CSAPRPAPYNEQFF	TGCAGTGCTCCACGCCCAGCGCCCTACAATGAGCAGTTCTTC
.	few	TRBV3-1	TRBJ1-1	CASSQEIRYTEAFF	TGTGCCAGCAGCCAAGAAATCCGTTACACTGAAGCTTTCTTT
.	.	TRBV30	TRBJ1-4	CAWGLLEKLFF	TGTGCCTGGGGTCTACTTGAAAAACTGTTTTTT
TRBD1	many	TRBV12-3/TRBV12-4	TRBJ2-1	CASRTGTGAYNEQFF	TGTGCCAGCAGAACCGGGACAGGCGCTTACAATGAGCAGTTCTTC
.	.	TRBV7-9	TRBJ1-1	CASSSGGSFTGAFF	TGTGCCAGCAGCTCTGGTGGGTCGTTTACGGGAGCTTTCTTT
TRBD2	many	TRBV20-1	TRBJ2-1	CSATHLAGGWEQFF	TGCAGTGCTACCCACCTAGCGGGGGGCTGGGAGCAGTTCTTC
.	many	TRBV12-3/TRBV12-4	TRBJ2-5	CASSLRRQVETQYF	TGTGCCAGCAGTTTAAGAAGGCAGGTGGAGACCCAGTACTTC
.	.	TRBV3-1	TRBJ2-7	CASSQQDSCYEQYF	TGTGCCAGCAGCCAACAGGACAGTTGCTACGAGCAGTACTTC
TRBD1	.	TRBV30	TRBJ2-7	CACRDRARGDEQYF	TGTGCCTGTCGGGACAGGGCCCGAGGGGACGAGCAGTACTTC
.	many	TRBV29-1	TRBJ1-2	CSVRGGSGYTF	TGCAGCGTTCGGGGGGGGTCTGGCTACACCTTC
.	many	TRBV7-9	TRBJ1-1	CASSKGGTEAFF	TGTGCCAGCAGCAAGGGGGGCACTGAAGCTTTCTTT
.	many	TRBV20-1	TRBJ2-3	CSAIRQRRRGTDTQYF	TGCAGTGCTATCAGACAGCGTAGGAGGGGGACAGATACGCAGTATTTT
.	.	TRBV6-1	TRBJ1-1	CASTKQGENTEAFF	TGTGCCAGCACTAAACAGGGAGAAAACACTGAAGCTTTCTTT
.	.	TRBV9	TRBJ1-1	CASSVGANTEAFF	TGTGCCAGCAGCGTAGGGGCGAACACTGAAGCTTTCTTT
.	few	TRBV4-3	TRBJ1-6	CASSEVRKTGTNSPLHF	TGCGCCAGCAGTGAAGTTAGAAAAACAGGGACTAATTCACCCCTCCACTTT
.	many	TRBV11-2	TRBJ2-5	CASSLAGTRQETQYF	TGTGCCAGCAGCTTAGCCGGGACGCGCCAAGAGACCCAGTACTTC
TRBD2	few	TRBV2	TRBJ2-1	CASSWTSGGSYNEQFF	TGTGCCAGCAGTTGGACTAGCGGGGGTTCCTACAATGAGCAGTTCTTC
.	many	TRBV7-6	TRBJ1-2	CASSPRAGVDYGYTF	TGTGCCAGCAGCCCAAGAGCAGGGGTGGACTATGGCTACACCTTC
.	.	TRBV7-2	TRBJ1-5	CASSPPGSNRPQHF	TGTGCCAGCAGCCCGCCGGGGAGCAATCGGCCCCAGCATTTT
.	.	TRBV19	TRBJ2-7	CASSPPGGGTYEQYF	TGTGCCAGTAGCCCGCCCGGAGGGGGAACCTACGAGCAGTACTTC
.	.	TRBV7-2	TRBJ1-4	CASSTAGRAGEKLFF	TGTGCCAGCAGCACCGCGGGCCGGGCCGGGGAAAAACTGTTTTTT
.	many	TRBV11-2	TRBJ2-1	CASSLDVQGRNEQFF	TGTGCCAGCAGCTTAGATGTGCAGGGCCGCAATGAGCAGTTCTTC
.	many	TRBV20-1	TRBJ1-5	CSASGSQNQPQHF	TGCAGTGCCTCGGGATCGCAAAATCAGCCCCAGCATTTT
TRBD2	.	TRBV20-1	TRBJ2-7	CSVPGLESGEQYF	TGCAGTGTACCGGGACTAGAGAGTGGCGAGCAGTACTTC
.	many	TRBV6-5	TRBJ2-1	CASSYSGGVYNEQFF	TGTGCCAGCAGTTACTCGGGGGGAGTTTACAATGAGCAGTTCTTC
.	many	TRBV20-1	TRBJ2-6	CSAKRLAEHSGANVLTF	TGCAGTGCAAAGAGATTGGCGGAGCACTCTGGGGCCAACGTCCTGACTTTC